This T cell receptor (beta chain) appears in the sequencing data of a study of T cell responses to AZD1222 COVID-19 vaccine. General observations from the study: Every sample of the repertoires postdated the peak T cell response.

A remark on this clone: Its antigen is undetermined.

Here immunoSEQ multiplex PCR was the method, and the copy in TCRdb shows in-frame clones only, minus some. The data show about 110,000 clones, with around 87% seen just once and around 4.5% held by the top ten. This sequence was found in an adult who received the AZD1222 COVID-19 vaccine. Sequenced material: peripheral blood, taken 28 days after the second AZD1222 dose.

CDR3 in DNA: TGTGCCAGCAGCCGGGGACTAGCGGGATTCACCGGGGAGCTGTTTTTT. This encodes CASSRGLAGFTGELFF. The chain links TRBV11-3 to TRBJ2-2; 13 bases line up with TRBD2. CDR3 length equals 16 residues. CDR1 SGHNT and CDR2 YENEEA come from the germline V gene. V lost 5 bases and J lost 4; bases outside the gene matches: 4.